The 9 T cell receptor beta chains given below trace back to one sample, sequenced in a study of neoadjuvant anti-PD-1 for oral cavity cancer. The repertoire was sequenced with immunoSEQ multiplex PCR; TCRdb's copy has only in-frame clones and lacks some. Among about 68,000 clones listed, around 84% were seen once. Time point here: after neoadjuvant nivolumab, at surgical resection. The sequencing used PBMCs, collected after nivolumab (anti-PD-1) treatment. The source of these receptors is a person aged 35-79 years with oral cavity squamous cell carcinoma.

The rearrangement joins TRBV6-5 to TRBJ2-1; no clear D gene. V was trimmed by 2 bases and J by 9 bases, leaving 14 bases between them. Germline CDR1 reads MNHEY; CDR2 reads SVGAGI. The length of the CDR3 is 14 residues. CDR3 amino acids: CASSYEASGIEQFF. DNA for the CDR3: TGTGCCAGCAGTTACGAAGCCTCCGGAATTGAGCAGTTCTTC.

The chain carries TRBV5-1 and TRBJ1-1; TRBD1 aligns across 8 bases. Per germline, CDR1 SGHRS and CDR2 YFSETQ. Losses at the gene ends were 4 bases for V and 4 bases for J; bases not matched to a gene: 3. The CDR3 is 13 residues long. The CDR3 nucleotides are TGCGCCAGCAGCGCTGACAGGGGCACTGAAGCTTTCTTT. Translating gives CASSADRGTEAFF.

The chain employs TRBV28 and TRBJ2-1; 9 bases agree with TRBD1. Germline V gene lookup returns CDR1 MDHEN and CDR2 SYDVKM. V lost 6 bases to trimming and J lost 7 bases; unmatched junction nucleotides: 7. The CDR3 sequence is 14 residues long. CDR3 nucleotides: TGTGCCAGCAGGCGGGACAGGGATGTAAATGAGCAGTTCTTC. Protein sequence: CASRRDRDVNEQFF.

The V call is TRBV4-2, the J call TRBJ2-3; maybe TRBD1 (6 bases). This CDR3 is 16 amino acids long. CDR1 LGHNA and CDR2 YNFKEQ come from the germline V gene. The V and J ends lost 0 bases and 6 bases respectively, with 16 bases between them. The chain's CDR3 is CASSQDMGAPTDTQYF. CDR3 coding DNA: TGTGCCAGCAGCCAAGATATGGGGGCTCCCACGGATACGCAGTATTTT.

As regards this clone: Relative to the germline gene, one junction end is altered; a read error may explain this. The chain is built from TRBV7-2 and TRBJ2-1; D remains unclear. Germline V CDR1 and CDR2: SGHTA, FQGNSA. The CDR3 has 12 amino acids. The CDR3 is CASSLRYYEQFF. CDR3 DNA: TGTGCCAGCAGCTTACGCTACTATGAGCAGTTCTTC. Complete variable domain (other parts from reference TRBV7-2 and TRBJ2-1): GAGVSQSPSNKVTEKGKDVELRCDPISGHTALYWYRQSLGQGLEFLIYFQGNSAPDKSGLPSDRFSAERTGGSVSTLTIQRTQQEDSAVYLCASSLRYYEQFFGPGTRLTVL.

The V gene is TRBV7-9, the J gene TRBJ1-1; no clear D. V was cut by 0 bases and J by 7 bases, with 9 bases left in between. CDR3 length equals 13 residues. CDR1 is SEHNR and CDR2 is FQNEAQ in the germline V gene (reference sequence). Here the CDR3 reads CASSLAAQLEAFF. Written as DNA, the CDR3 is TGTGCCAGCAGCTTAGCGGCACAGCTTGAAGCTTTCTTT.

The rearrangement uses TRBV7-9 and TRBJ2-3; D is unclear. The length of the CDR3 is 14 residues. Per the germline V gene, CDR1 is SEHNR and CDR2 is FQNEAQ (reference sequence). V was shortened by 7 bases and J by 3 bases, with 14 bases between the two germline ends. As DNA, the CDR3 is TGTGCCAGCAATGAAGAGGCGGTGACAGATACGCAGTATTTT. Its protein is CASNEEAVTDTQYF.

The chain recombines TRBV2 with TRBJ1-1; D perhaps matches TRBD1 (5 bases). The CDR3 is made up of 13 amino acids. The ends were cut back, 3 bases at V and 7 bases at J, with 12 bases in the middle. Germline V lookup: CDR1 SNHLY, CDR2 FYNNEI. DNA of the CDR3: TGTGCCAGCAGTGAGCGGGGGGGTGGTGAAGCTTTCTTT. It encodes CASSERGGGEAFF.

The V gene is TRBV18, the J gene TRBJ2-7; tentative D call: TRBD2 (5 bases). This CDR3 has 12 residues. V was clipped by 8 bases and J by 0 bases, with 8 bases between them. Germline V lookup: CDR1 KGHSH, CDR2 LQKENI. CDR3 nucleotide sequence: TGTGCCAGCCTCGGGGACTCCTACGAGCAGTACTTC. Amino acid sequence: CASLGDSYEQYF.